One TCR beta chain is described in this entry. Its antigen is currently not known. Per-nucleotide qualities are absent, and no much larger clonotype sits a single base away. Library prep was done by the immunoSEQ multiplex PCR assay. For TCR sequencing, RNA was extracted from every sample and reverse transcribed into cDNA to serve as template. SuperScript III was used for first-strand cDNA synthesis, primed with a 2:1 mix of oligo-dT and random hexamers. Amplification bias was assessed with a synthetic immune receptor repertoire, and residual bias was removed computationally. Per the authors' processing: After raw reads were preprocessed to remove errors, the CDR3 was defined following IMGT conventions as running from the conserved cysteine to phenylalanine. Clonality was computed by normalizing Shannon entropy by log2 of the number of productive unique TCRs and subtracting the result from 1. Whether each scalp clone was CD4 or CD8 was inferred by checking scalp TCRbeta sequences against the CD4 and CD8 repertoires from sorted blood. Entries here come from immuneACCESS through TCRdb and include only in-frame sequences with V and J called. Some clones fail to appear in such tables; in the studies checked, an unresolved V gene covers under half of the shortfall, and the cause of the remainder is unknown. Clonal size and the V and J genes are those of that table, whereas D and trimming came from the DNA. Recorded for this sample are under 350,000 clones; 55% to 75% of them occurred a single time. Of the sample, less than 2% falls within the top ten clones.

The time point label for this specimen denotes: 24 weeks on oral tofacitinib. The treatment or condition label of this sample denotes: oral pan-JAK inhibitor, 5-10 mg twice daily. From alopecia areata patients, peripheral blood was collected along with lesional scalp punch biopsies. PBMCs were isolated by density centrifugation and stained for CD3, CD4 and CD8, and CD4+ and CD8+ T cells were sorted on a FACSAria. This entry is derived from a study of CD8+ T cells in alopecia areata listed by TCRdb under 2018. Regarding the research as a whole: Treated patients were enrolled in an open-label pilot trial of oral tofacitinib, 5 to 10 mg twice daily, for moderate-to-severe alopecia areata. Patients received tofacitinib for 6 to 18 months and were then followed off drug for 6 months to check for delayed response and recurrence. The SALT score, which quantifies the percentage of affected scalp surface area, was used to measure disease severity in treated patients. In both human patients and the C3H/HeJ mouse model, the study applied high-throughput TCRbeta sequencing to look at T cell clonal expansion in alopecia areata. On the human side, TCRbeta sequencing was run on scalp tissue and on sorted CD4+ and CD8+ peripheral blood T cells from healthy controls and from alopecia areata patients with either patchy or totalis/universalis disease. Biopsies were taken from tofacitinib-treated patients at baseline and at 4 and 24 weeks of treatment, and a later scalp biopsy was taken in several of the tofacitinib-treated patients. Scalp clonality was compared across normal scalp (n=4), patchy alopecia areata scalp (n=8), and alopecia totalis/universalis scalp (n=8). RNA came from the PAXgene miRNA kit for fixed scalp, the miRNeasy kit for PBMCs, and the RNeasy kit for mouse skin. TCRbeta CDR3 regions were amplified by immunoSEQ multiplex PCR using 35 Vbeta forward and 13 Jbeta reverse primers. General conclusions and limits of the study: Tofacitinib significantly lowered scalp clonality and the number of expanded CD8+ clones among the top 100 scalp clones. Lesional scalp, especially in alopecia totalis/universalis, showed higher clonality and more expanded CD8+ clones than normal scalp, suggesting antigenic drive. TCR sequences shared between patients were less clear than in mice, possibly partly because of HLA diversity in the patient population. Resident alphabeta T cells in normal human skin are also sequenced, complicating scalp TCR repertoire analysis, unlike mouse skin dominated by gammadelta T cells. Because the treated cohort was small and included a single nonresponder, larger studies are needed to assess links between baseline CD8+ expansion and response. During tofacitinib treatment, many expanded lesional clones remained in scalp and blood, and this persistence may partly explain relapse after treatment is stopped.

The germline V gene gives CDR1 as SGDLS and CDR2 as YYNGEE. Including cysteine and phenylalanine, the CDR3 has 15 amino acids. Of the read, only the CDR3 DNA is kept; its 45 bases are in frame from base 1. Trimming leaves V shorter by 4 bases and J shorter by 2 bases, with the junction holding 5 bases beyond the gene matches. The chain uses TRBV9 and TRBJ2-3, with 9 junctional bases fitting TRBD2. The sequence was collected from a human donor with alopecia areata. Source: CD4+ T cells sorted from blood, taken at week 24, from a patient treated with tofacitinib. Here the CDR3 is given as CASSPGLANTDTQYF. The DNA sequence is given as TGTGCCAGCAGCCCAGGACTAGCGAACACAGATACGCAGTATTTT.